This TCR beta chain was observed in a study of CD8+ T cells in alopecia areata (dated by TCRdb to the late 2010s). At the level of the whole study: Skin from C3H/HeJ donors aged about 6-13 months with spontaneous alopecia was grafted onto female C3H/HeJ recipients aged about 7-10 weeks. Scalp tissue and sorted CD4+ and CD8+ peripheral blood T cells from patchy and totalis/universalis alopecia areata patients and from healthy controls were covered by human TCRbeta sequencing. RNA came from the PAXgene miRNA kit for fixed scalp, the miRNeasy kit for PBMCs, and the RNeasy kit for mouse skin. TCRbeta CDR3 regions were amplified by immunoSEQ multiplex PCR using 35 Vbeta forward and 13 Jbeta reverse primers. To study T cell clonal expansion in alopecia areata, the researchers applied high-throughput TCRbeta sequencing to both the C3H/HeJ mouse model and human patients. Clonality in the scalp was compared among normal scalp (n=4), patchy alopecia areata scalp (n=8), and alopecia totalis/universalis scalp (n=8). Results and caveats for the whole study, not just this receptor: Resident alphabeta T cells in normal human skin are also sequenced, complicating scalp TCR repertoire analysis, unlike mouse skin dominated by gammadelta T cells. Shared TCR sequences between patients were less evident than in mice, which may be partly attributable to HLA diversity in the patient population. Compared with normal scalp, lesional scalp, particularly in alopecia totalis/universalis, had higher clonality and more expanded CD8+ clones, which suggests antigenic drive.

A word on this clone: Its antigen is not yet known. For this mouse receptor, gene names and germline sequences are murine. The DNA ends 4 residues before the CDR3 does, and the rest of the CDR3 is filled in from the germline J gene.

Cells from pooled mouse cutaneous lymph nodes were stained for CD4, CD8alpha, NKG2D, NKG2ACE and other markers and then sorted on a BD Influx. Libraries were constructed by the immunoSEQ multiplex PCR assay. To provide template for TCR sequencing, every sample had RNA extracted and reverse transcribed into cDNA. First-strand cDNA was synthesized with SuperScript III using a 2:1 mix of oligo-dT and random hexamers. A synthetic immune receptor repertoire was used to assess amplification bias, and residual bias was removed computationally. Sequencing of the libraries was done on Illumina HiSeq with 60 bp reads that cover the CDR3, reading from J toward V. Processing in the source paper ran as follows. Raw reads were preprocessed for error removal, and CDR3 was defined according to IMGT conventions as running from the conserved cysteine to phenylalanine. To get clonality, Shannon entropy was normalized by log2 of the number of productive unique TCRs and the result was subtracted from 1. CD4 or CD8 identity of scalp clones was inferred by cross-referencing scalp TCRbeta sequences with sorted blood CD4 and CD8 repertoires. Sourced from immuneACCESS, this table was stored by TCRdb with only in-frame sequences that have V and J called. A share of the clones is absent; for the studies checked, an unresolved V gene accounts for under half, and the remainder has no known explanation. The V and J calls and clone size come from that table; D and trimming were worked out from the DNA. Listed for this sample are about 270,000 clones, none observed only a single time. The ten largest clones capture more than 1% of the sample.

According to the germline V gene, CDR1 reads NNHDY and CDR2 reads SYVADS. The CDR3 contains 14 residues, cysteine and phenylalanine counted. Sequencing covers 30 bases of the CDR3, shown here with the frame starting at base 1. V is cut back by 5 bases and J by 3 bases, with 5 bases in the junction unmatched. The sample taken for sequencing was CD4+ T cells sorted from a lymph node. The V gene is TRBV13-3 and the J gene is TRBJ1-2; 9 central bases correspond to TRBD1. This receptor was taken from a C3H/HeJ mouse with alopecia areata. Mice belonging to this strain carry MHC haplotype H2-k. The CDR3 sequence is CASRTGGWDSDYTF. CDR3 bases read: TGTGCCAGCAGGACAGGGGGATGGGACTCC.